Listed here is a single T cell receptor (beta chain). Its antigen is unknown. These data are taken from a study of shared clonotypes between healthy human individuals. The wider study: Donors had three CD4 naive, three CD4 memory, two CD8 naive and one CD8 memory plate apiece.

Measured with immunoSEQ multiplex PCR; TCRdb has only the in-frame clones, and not every one. The sample holds nearly 2 million clones; less than 95% are singletons and the top ten take 1.2%. Notes on the study in general: Measured sharing among donors was expected to vary with sequencing depth. The authors sampled blood alone, and tissue repertoires likely differ.

The CDR3 contains 17 residues. Unmatched junction bases numbered 10, after V lost 3 bases and J lost 1 base. Germline CDR1 is SGHTA and CDR2 is FQGNSA. Naive CD8 isolation took CD45RO-negative cells positively selected for CCR7 and excluded terminally differentiated effector memory CD45RA+ cells. The donor population consisted of healthy HIV-negative adults with no recent acute infections or vaccinations. The genes are TRBV7-2 and TRBJ2-7; 9 nucleotides agree with TRBD2. What was sequenced was naive CD8+ T cells sorted from blood. This sequence was found in a man aged 18 to 30 in good health. CDR3 in amino acids: CASSLFSSGIGSYEQYF. In DNA, the CDR3 is TGTGCCAGCAGCTTGTTTTCTAGCGGGATCGGTTCCTACGAGCAGTACTTC.